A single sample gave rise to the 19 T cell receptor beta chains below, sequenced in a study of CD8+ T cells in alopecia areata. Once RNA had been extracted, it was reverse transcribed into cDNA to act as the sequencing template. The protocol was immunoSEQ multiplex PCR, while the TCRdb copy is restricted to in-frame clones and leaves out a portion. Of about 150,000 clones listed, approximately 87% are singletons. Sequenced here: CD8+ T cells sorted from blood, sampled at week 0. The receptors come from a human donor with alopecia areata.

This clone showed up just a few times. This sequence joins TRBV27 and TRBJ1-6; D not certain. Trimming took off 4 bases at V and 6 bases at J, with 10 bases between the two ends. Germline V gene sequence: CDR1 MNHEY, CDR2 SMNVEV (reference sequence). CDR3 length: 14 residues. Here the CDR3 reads CASSWSGFNSPLHF. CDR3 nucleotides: TGTGCCAGCAGTTGGTCCGGATTTAATTCACCCCTCCACTTT.

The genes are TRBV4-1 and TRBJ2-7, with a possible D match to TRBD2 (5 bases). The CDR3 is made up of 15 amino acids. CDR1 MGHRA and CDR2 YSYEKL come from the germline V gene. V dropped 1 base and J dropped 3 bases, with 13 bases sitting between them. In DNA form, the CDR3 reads TGCGCCAGCAGCCAAGGGAGCGGAAGCCGCTACGAGCAGTACTTC. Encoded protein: CASSQGSGSRYEQYF.

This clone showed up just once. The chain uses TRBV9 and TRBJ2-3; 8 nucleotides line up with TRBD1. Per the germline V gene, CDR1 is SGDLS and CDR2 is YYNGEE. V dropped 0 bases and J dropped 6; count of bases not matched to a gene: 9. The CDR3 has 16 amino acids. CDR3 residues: CASSVVQGEPSDTQYF. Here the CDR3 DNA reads TGTGCCAGCAGCGTAGTACAGGGGGAACCTTCGGATACGCAGTATTTT.

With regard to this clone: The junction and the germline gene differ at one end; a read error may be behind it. CDR3 protein: CASSPATGKDF. The CDR3 coding sequence is TGTGCCAGCAGCCCCGCGACAGGGAAAGACTTC. This sequence joins TRBV5-8 and TRBJ1-2, with 7 bases aligning to TRBD1. The germline gives CDR1 SGHTS, CDR2 YDEGEE. This CDR3 comprises 11 residues.

The CDR3 region is CASTPLAGYEQYF. CDR3 sequence (DNA): TGCGCCAGCACCCCGCTTGCGGGTTACGAGCAGTACTTC. This chain uses TRBV4-1 with TRBJ2-7, with D perhaps TRBD2 (5 bases). Germline CDR1 reads MGHRA; CDR2 reads YSYEKL. V was pared by 7 bases and J by 4 bases, with 14 bases between. CDR3 length equals 13 residues.

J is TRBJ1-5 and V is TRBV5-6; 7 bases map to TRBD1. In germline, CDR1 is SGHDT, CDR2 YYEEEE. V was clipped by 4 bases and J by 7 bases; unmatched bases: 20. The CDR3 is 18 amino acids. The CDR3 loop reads CASSPPPYRGKVRQPQHF. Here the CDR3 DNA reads TGTGCCAGCAGCCCCCCTCCCTACAGGGGAAAAGTGCGGCAGCCCCAGCATTTT.

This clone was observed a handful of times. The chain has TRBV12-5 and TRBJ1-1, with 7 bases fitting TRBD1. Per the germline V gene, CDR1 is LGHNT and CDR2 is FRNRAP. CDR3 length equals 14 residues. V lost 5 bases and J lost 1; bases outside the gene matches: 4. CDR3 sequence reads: CASGPDRPNTEAFF. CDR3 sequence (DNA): TGTGCTAGTGGTCCGGACAGGCCGAACACTGAAGCTTTCTTT. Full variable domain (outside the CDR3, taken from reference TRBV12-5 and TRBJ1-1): DARVTQTPRHKVTEMGQEVTMRCQPILGHNTVFWYRQTMMQGLELLAYFRNRAPLDDSGMPKDRFSAEMPDATLATLKIQPSEPRDSAVYFCASGPDRPNTEAFFGQGTRLTVV.

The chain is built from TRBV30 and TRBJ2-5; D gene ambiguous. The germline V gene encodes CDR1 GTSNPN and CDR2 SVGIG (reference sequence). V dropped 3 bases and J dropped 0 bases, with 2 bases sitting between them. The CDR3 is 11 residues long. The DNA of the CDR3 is TGTGCCTGGAGGGACCAAGAGACCCAGTACTTC. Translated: CAWRDQETQYF.

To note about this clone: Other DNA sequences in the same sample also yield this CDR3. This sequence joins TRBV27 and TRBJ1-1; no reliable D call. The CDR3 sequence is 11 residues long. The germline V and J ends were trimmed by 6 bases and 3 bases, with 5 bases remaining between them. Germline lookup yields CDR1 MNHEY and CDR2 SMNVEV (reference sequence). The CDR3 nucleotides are TGTGCCAGCAGGAGCTACACTGAAGCTTTCTTT. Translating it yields CASRSYTEAFF.

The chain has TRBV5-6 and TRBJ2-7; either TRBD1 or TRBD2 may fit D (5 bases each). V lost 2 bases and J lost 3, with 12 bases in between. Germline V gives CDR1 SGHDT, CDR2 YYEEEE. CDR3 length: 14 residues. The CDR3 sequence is CASSFGTPHYEQYF. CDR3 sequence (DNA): TGTGCCAGCAGCTTCGGGACGCCCCACTACGAGCAGTACTTC.

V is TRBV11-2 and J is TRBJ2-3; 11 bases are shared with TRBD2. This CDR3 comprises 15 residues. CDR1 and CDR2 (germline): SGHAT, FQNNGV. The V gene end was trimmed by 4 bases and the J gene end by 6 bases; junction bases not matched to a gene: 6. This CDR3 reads CASSSLAGGRDTQYF. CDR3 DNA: TGTGCCAGCAGCTCCCTAGCGGGAGGAAGGGATACGCAGTATTTT.

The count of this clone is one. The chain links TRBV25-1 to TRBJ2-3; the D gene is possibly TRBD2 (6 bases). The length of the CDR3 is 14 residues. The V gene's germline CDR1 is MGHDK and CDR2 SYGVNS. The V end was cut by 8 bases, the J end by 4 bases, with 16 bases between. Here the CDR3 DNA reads TGTGCCAGCCGATCGATCAGGGAGGCAGATACGCAGTATTTT. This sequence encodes CASRSIREADTQYF.

As DNA, the CDR3 is TGTGCCAGCAGTCGGGGCAGCCTCTACGAGCAGTACTTC. Translating it yields CASSRGSLYEQYF. The rearrangement uses TRBV2 and TRBJ2-7; the D call may be TRBD1 or TRBD2 (5 bases each). V was clipped by 5 bases and J by 3 bases, with 11 bases between them. CDR3 size: 13 residues. CDR1 is SNHLY and CDR2 is FYNNEI in the germline V gene.

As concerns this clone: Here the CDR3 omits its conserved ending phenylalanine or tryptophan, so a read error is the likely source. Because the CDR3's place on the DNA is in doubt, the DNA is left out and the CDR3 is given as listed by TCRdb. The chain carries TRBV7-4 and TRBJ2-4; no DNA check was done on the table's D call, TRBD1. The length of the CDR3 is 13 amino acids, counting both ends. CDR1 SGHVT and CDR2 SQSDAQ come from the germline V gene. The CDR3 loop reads CASSAASGTGDYV.

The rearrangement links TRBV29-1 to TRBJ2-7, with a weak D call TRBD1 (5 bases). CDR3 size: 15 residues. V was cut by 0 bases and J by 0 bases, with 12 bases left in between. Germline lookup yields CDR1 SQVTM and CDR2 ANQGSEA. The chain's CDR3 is CSVEDPDRTSYEQYF. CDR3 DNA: TGCAGCGTTGAAGACCCTGACAGAACCTCCTACGAGCAGTACTTC.

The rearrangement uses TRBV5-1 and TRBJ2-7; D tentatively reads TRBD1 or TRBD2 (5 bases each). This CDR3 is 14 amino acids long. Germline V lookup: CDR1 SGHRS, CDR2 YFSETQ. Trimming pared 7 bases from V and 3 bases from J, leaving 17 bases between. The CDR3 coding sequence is TGCGCCAGCTCTGGGACGCAGGTTTTCTACGAGCAGTACTTC. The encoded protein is CASSGTQVFYEQYF. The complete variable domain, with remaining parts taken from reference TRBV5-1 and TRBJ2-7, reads KAGVTQTPRYLIKTRGQQVTLSCSPISGHRSVSWYQQTPGQGLQFLFEYFSETQRNKGNFPGRFSGRQFSNSRSEMNVSTLELGDSALYLCASSGTQVFYEQYFGPGTRLTVT.

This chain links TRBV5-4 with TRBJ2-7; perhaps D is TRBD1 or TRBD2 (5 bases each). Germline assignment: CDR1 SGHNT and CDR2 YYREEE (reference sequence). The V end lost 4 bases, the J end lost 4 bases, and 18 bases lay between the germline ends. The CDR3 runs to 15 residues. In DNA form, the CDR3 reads TGTGCCAGCAGCCCCCGTAGAGGGGAGCAATACGAGCAGTACTTC. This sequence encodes CASSPRRGEQYEQYF. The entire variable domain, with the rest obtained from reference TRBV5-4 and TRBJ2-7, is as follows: ETGVTQSPTHLIKTRGQQVTLRCSSQSGHNTVSWYQQALGQGPQFIFQYYREEENGRGNFPPRFSGLQFPNYSSELNVNALELDDSALYLCASSPRRGEQYEQYFGPGTRLTVT.

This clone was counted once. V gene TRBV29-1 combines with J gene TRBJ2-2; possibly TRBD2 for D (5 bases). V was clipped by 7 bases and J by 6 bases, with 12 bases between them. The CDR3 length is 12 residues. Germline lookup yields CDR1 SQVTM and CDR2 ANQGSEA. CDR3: CSGGSPAGELFF. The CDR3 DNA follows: TGCAGCGGTGGGAGCCCAGCCGGGGAGCTGTTTTTT.

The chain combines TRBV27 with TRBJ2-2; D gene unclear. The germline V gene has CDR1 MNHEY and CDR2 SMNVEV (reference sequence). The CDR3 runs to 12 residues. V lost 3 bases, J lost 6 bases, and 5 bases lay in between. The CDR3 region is CASSFVPGELFF. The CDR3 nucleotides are TGTGCCAGCAGTTTTGTCCCCGGGGAGCTGTTTTTT.